This T cell receptor beta chain appears in the sequencing data of a study of blood T cell repertoires in COVID-19. A Seattle source enrolled patients during active infection and followed them longitudinally. Under the authors' procedure: Using reference gene primer amplification, nucleated cell counts were estimated. TCRdb keeps only in-frame clones here, not all; method: immunoSEQ multiplex PCR. D and trimming come from the DNA, and the V and J calls and clone size come from that table. There are under 400,000 clones in the sample; 90% occur only once, and approximately 2.9% lies in the top ten. The CDR3 contains 16 residues. From germline, CDR1 is LNHDA and CDR2 SQIVND (reference sequence). V gave up 7 bases and J gave up 0 bases; unmatched junction bases: 3.

The sequence came from a woman under 40 with COVID-19, enrolled during active disease. The chain employs TRBV19 and TRBJ2-1; the match to TRBD2 covers 13 bases. Sequencing input: peripheral blood. The chain's CDR3 is CASKLAGGGSYNEQFF. The DNA of the CDR3 is TGTGCCAGTAAACTAGCGGGAGGGGGCTCCTACAATGAGCAGTTCTTC.